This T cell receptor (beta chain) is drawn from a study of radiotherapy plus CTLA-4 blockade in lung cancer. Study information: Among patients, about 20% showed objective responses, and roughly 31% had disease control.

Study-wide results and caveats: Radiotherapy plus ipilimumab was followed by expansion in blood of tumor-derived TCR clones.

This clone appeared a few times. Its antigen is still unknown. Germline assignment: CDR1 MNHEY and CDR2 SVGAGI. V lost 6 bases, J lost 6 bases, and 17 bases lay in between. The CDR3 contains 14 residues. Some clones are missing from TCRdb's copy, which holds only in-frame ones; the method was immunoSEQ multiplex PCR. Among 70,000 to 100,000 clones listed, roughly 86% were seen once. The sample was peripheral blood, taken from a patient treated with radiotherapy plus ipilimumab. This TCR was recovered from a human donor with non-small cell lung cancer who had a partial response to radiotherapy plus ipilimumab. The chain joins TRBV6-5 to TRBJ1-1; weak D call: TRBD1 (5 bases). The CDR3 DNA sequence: TGTGCCAGCAGCTCACACCGACAGACACCTGAAGCTTTCTTT. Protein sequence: CASSSHRQTPEAFF.